Shown below are 25 T cell receptor beta chains from a single sample sequenced in a study of T-cell reconstitution after alpha-beta-depleted transplantation in children. The library targeted TCRbeta and was prepared with unique molecular identifiers. MiXCR, applied by TCRdb to the PCR reads, yields one record per CDR3 protein. The sample has about a million distinct CDR3 sequences, about 29% seen once. This specimen consisted of PBMCs, mostly from graft donor cells, obtained 360 days after TCRalphabeta/CD19-depleted stem cell transplant. The receptors shown here come from a boy younger than two who had a stem cell transplant for SCID, so the T cells may come from the graft donor.

The genes are TRBV10-2 and TRBJ2-7; 9 bases align to TRBD2. This CDR3 spans 15 amino acids. Germline values: CDR1 WSHSY, CDR2 SAAADI. Trimming at V came to 2 bases and at J to 1 base, leaving 3 bases not matched to a gene. The CDR3 nucleotides read TGCGCCAGCAGTGAGAGCGGGGGGCAATCCTACGAGCAGTACTTC. Translating gives CASSESGGQSYEQYF.

This clonotype was detected ten times or more. The chain uses TRBV6-5 and TRBJ2-7; weak D call: TRBD1 (5 bases). With 0 bases removed from V and 0 bases from J, the gap between germline ends came to 6 bases. Germline lookup yields CDR1 MNHEY and CDR2 SVGAGI. The CDR3 has 14 residues. CDR3 region: CASSYSDSSYEQYF. CDR3 nucleotide sequence: TGTGCCAGCAGTTACTCCGACAGCTCCTACGAGCAGTACTTC.

The chain combines TRBV20-1 with TRBJ2-3; D perhaps matches TRBD1 (6 bases). The V end was cut by 3 bases, the J end by 2 bases, with 12 bases between. There are 14 residues in the CDR3. Looked up from germline, CDR1 is DFQATT and CDR2 is SNEGSKA (reference sequence). This CDR3 reads CSARGAQYTDTQYF. The CDR3 DNA is TGCAGTGCTAGGGGGGCCCAATACACAGATACGCAGTATTTT.

The chain's CDR3 is CATSRDSWSGGARWNTEAFF. The CDR3 region has the DNA TGTGCCACCAGCAGAGATTCGTGGAGCGGGGGGGCAAGGTGGAACACTGAAGCTTTCTTT. The chain joins TRBV15 to TRBJ1-1; weak D call: TRBD1 (6 bases). V was clipped by 0 bases and J by 1 base, with 24 bases between them. The CDR3 spans 20 residues. Germline CDR1 LNHNV, CDR2 YYDKDF (reference sequence).

This clonotype was detected only a few times. V and J are TRBV7-2 and TRBJ2-6; 7 positions match TRBD2. The CDR3 sequence is 16 residues long. The V gene's germline CDR1 is SGHTA and CDR2 FQGNSA. The junction had 4 bases not matched to a gene; V was cut back by 3 bases and J by 2 bases. CDR3 sequence (DNA): TGTGCCAGCAGCTTGAGAGCGGGGACTGGGGCCAACGTCCTGACTTTC. Protein sequence: CASSLRAGTGANVLTF.

This chain connects TRBV12-3 or TRBV12-4 to TRBJ2-1; D possibly matches TRBD1 or TRBD2 (6 bases each). This CDR3 region has 16 residues. V was clipped by 4 bases and J by 0 bases, with 13 bases between them. The CDR3: CASSSQGLSSYNEQFF. The CDR3 DNA reads TGTGCCAGCAGTTCACAGGGACTCAGCTCCTACAATGAGCAGTTCTTC.

This clonotype was counted ten times or more. The chain joins TRBV10-3 to TRBJ2-1; 10 nucleotides line up with TRBD1. The CDR3 runs to 14 residues. Germline V CDR1 and CDR2: ENHRY, SYGVKD. With 4 bases clipped from V and 7 bases from J, the junction kept 4 bases outside the gene matches. This CDR3 is CAISAWTGGNEQFF. CDR3 in DNA: TGTGCCATCAGTGCCTGGACAGGGGGAAATGAGCAGTTCTTC.

The CDR3 bases are TGCGCCAGCAGCCAGGACAGTCGTCCCAGGGTCGACATTCAGTACTTC. Amino acid sequence: CASSQDSRPRVDIQYF. This chain joins TRBV4-3 and TRBJ2-4; perhaps TRBD1 as D (6 bases). This CDR3 is 16 amino acids long. V lost 3 bases to trimming and J lost 8 bases, with 20 bases between them. Germline CDR1 LGHNA, CDR2 YSLEER.

The chain recombines TRBV20-1 with TRBJ2-7; TRBD2 agrees at 7 bases. The V and J ends lost 5 bases and 12 bases, in that order; junction bases with no gene match: 13. CDR3 length: 12 amino acids. From germline, CDR1 is DFQATT and CDR2 SNEGSKA (reference sequence). For the CDR3, the DNA is TGCAGTGCTGCCCATCTATTCGGGGGGTGGTACTTC. It specifies CSAAHLFGGWYF.

To note about this clonotype: A read error may account for a junction end that differs from germline. The chain carries TRBV6-2 or TRBV6-3 and TRBJ2-1; perhaps TRBD2 as D (5 bases). The germline CDR1 and CDR2 sequences are MNHEY and SVGEGT. The CDR3 spans 11 residues. CDR3 DNA: TGTGCCAGCAGTTCACTAGGAGGTAGGGTCTTC. Encoded protein: CASSSLGGRVF.

The table lists this clonotype with many counts. This chain connects TRBV4-3 to TRBJ2-2, with TRBD1 matching 10 bases. This CDR3 region has 16 residues. V shed 4 bases and J 4 bases; nucleotides not matched to a gene: 6. Germline V lookup: CDR1 LGHNA, CDR2 YSLEER. The chain's CDR3 is CASSRGQGGFTGELFF. DNA of the CDR3: TGCGCCAGCAGCCGAGGACAGGGGGGATTCACCGGGGAGCTGTTTTTT.

The chain carries TRBV5-1 and TRBJ2-2; D may be TRBD1 (6 bases). In germline, CDR1 is SGHRS, CDR2 YFSETQ. The V gene lost 4 bases and the J gene lost 4 bases, with 14 bases spanning the gap. There are 15 residues in the CDR3. CDR3 loop: CASSQQGSGTGELFF. The CDR3 DNA follows: TGCGCCAGCAGCCAACAGGGTAGTGGCACCGGGGAGCTGTTTTTT.

This clonotype has a handful of counts. V gene TRBV5-1 combines with J gene TRBJ1-1; TRBD1 agrees at 9 bases. Germline trimming cut 4 bases from V and 0 bases from J; bases unmatched to any gene: 7. The germline CDR1 and CDR2 sequences are SGHRS and YFSETQ. The CDR3 sequence is 16 residues long. The CDR3 coding sequence is TGCGCCAGCAGCCCCTGGACAGGGGCGATGAACACTGAAGCTTTCTTT. Protein product: CASSPWTGAMNTEAFF.

The rearrangement links TRBV29-1 to TRBJ2-3; the D gene could be TRBD1 or TRBD2 (5 bases each). The germline V gene encodes CDR1 SQVTM and CDR2 ANQGSEA. V was clipped by 7 bases and J by 3 bases, with 14 bases between them. CDR3 length equals 13 residues. DNA for the CDR3: TGCAGCGCACAGGAAACGGGAACAGATACGCAGTATTTT. This translates into CSAQETGTDTQYF.

This clonotype was seen a few times. The chain couples TRBV7-9 to TRBJ2-1; 7 positions agree with TRBD1. The CDR3 has 15 residues. The J segment lost 7 bases and the V segment lost 5 bases, leaving 11 bases of the junction unmatched. Germline lookup yields CDR1 SEHNR and CDR2 FQNEAQ (reference sequence). The CDR3 DNA reads TGTGCCAGCAGCCTTGGGACAGCAGTCGCTAATGAGCAGTTCTTC. Its translation: CASSLGTAVANEQFF.

The J gene is TRBJ2-1, the V gene TRBV4-1; no reliable D call. From germline, CDR1 is MGHRA and CDR2 YSYEKL. CDR3 length: 16 residues. V was pared by 0 bases and J by 3 bases, with 12 bases between. The chain's CDR3 is CASSQDRAGFYNEQFF. Here the CDR3 DNA reads TGCGCCAGCAGCCAAGATCGGGCAGGCTTCTACAATGAGCAGTTCTTC.

The V gene is TRBV4-3, the J gene TRBJ2-3, with 11 bases lining up with TRBD2. Trimming at V came to 1 base and at J to 4 bases, leaving 7 bases not matched to a gene. CDR3 length equals 17 residues. CDR1 and CDR2 from the germline V gene are LGHNA and YSLEER. This chain's CDR3 is CASSQVVAGGPSDTQYF. The CDR3 nucleotides are TGCGCCAGCAGCCAAGTAGTAGCGGGGGGGCCGTCAGATACGCAGTATTTT.

This chain connects TRBV6-5 to TRBJ1-6; D not resolved. The V gene's germline CDR1 is MNHEY and CDR2 SVGAGI. The germline V and J ends were trimmed by 6 bases and 9 bases, with 15 bases remaining between them. This CDR3 is 14 amino acids long. CDR3 bases: TGTGCCAGCAGGTACCGGGCCAACGGTTCACCCCTCCACTTT. It specifies CASRYRANGSPLHF.

This clonotype was recorded a few times. The chain is built from TRBV15 and TRBJ1-1; 7 bases are a match to TRBD1. V was pared by 6 bases and J by 4 bases, with 17 bases of the junction left unmatched. This CDR3 region has 17 residues. The V gene's germline CDR1 is LNHNV and CDR2 YYDKDF (reference sequence). CDR3 DNA: TGTGCCACCAGAAACCCGGGACAGAGAGTGTTGAGCACTGAAGCTTTCTTT. It encodes CATRNPGQRVLSTEAFF.

This clonotype has only a few counts. This chain joins TRBV12-3 or TRBV12-4 and TRBJ1-5; 10 nucleotides agree with TRBD1. The CDR3 contains 20 residues. Trimming at V came to 2 bases and at J to 0 bases, leaving 13 bases not matched to a gene. Here the CDR3 reads CASSLPGTGDIPYSNQPQHF. CDR3 sequence (DNA): TGTGCCAGCAGTTTACCCGGGACAGGGGATATCCCGTATAGCAATCAGCCCCAGCATTTT.

This clonotype was recorded a few times. The rearrangement uses TRBV20-1 and TRBJ2-1; D tentatively fits TRBD1 or TRBD2 (5 bases each). This CDR3 has 13 amino acids. The V and J ends lost 3 bases and 9 bases respectively, with 15 bases between them. Germline V gives CDR1 DFQATT, CDR2 SNEGSKA (reference sequence). DNA of the CDR3: TGCAGTGCTAGTGGGGGACGGGGTGTTGAGCAGTTCTTC. Amino acids: CSASGGRGVEQFF.

This chain uses TRBV20-1 with TRBJ2-7, with D perhaps TRBD1 (6 bases). From germline, CDR1 is DFQATT and CDR2 SNEGSKA (reference sequence). Between the trimmed V and J ends, which lost 0 bases and 6 bases, there was a span of 12 bases. This CDR3 is 13 amino acids long. DNA of the CDR3: TGCAGTGCTAGAGATACTAGAGGGGGCGAGCAGTACTTC. Its protein is CSARDTRGGEQYF.

The chain recombines TRBV13 with TRBJ2-1, with D perhaps matching TRBD2 (6 bases). The length of the CDR3 is 17 residues. Germline CDR1 and CDR2: PRHDT and FYEKMQ (reference sequence). V dropped 2 bases and J dropped 0 bases, with 14 bases sitting between them. The CDR3 is CASSLFGPGGSYNEQFF. Here the CDR3 DNA reads TGTGCCAGCAGCTTATTCGGCCCCGGGGGCTCCTACAATGAGCAGTTCTTC.

The chain links TRBV20-1 to TRBJ1-2; D is uncertain. V was clipped by 8 bases and J by 1 base, with 5 bases between them. The CDR3 has 10 residues. Per the germline V gene, CDR1 is DFQATT and CDR2 is SNEGSKA (reference sequence). In nucleotides, the CDR3 is TGCAGTAAAGTTAACTATGGCTACACCTTC. This gives the protein CSKVNYGYTF.

V usage is TRBV15 and J usage is TRBJ2-1, with D uncertain. In germline, CDR1 is LNHNV, CDR2 YYDKDF (reference sequence). The CDR3 totals 16 residues. V dropped 5 bases and J dropped 7 bases, with 21 bases sitting between them. The DNA of the CDR3 is TGTGCCACCAGCGGTTACCTCGGCCGGTGGGCAAATGAGCAGTTCTTC. It yields the protein CATSGYLGRWANEQFF.